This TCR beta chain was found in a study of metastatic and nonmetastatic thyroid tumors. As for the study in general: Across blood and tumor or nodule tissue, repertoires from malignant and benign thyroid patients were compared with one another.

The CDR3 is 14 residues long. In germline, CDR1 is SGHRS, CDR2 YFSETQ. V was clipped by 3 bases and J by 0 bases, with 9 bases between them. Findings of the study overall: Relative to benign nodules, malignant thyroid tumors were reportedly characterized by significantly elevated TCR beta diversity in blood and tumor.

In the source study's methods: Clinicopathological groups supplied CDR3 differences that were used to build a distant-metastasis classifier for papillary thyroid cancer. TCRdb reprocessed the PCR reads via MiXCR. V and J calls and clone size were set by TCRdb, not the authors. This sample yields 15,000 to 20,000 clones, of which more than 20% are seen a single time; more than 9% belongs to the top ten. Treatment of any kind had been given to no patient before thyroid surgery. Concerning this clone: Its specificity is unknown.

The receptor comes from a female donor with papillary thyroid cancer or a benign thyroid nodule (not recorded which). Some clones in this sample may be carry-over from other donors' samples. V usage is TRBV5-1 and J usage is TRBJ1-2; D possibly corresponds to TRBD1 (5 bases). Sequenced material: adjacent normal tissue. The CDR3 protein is CASSSTEANYGYTF. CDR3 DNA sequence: TGCGCCAGCAGCTCGACAGAAGCTAACTATGGCTACACCTTC.